These 14 T cell receptor beta chains were all obtained from the same sample, sequenced in a study of T cells in Graves' hyperthyroidism and ophthalmopathy (dated by TCRdb to the late 2010s). Library preparation was by multiplex PCR. TCRdb shows the sequencer as Illumina HiSeq 2000. The TCR beta CDR3 regions were amplified from the RNA transcripts. For the first round of RT-PCR on the TCR CDR3, the HTBI primer set was used together with the Qiagen OneStep RT-PCR kit. TCRdb redid the processing of the public reads, applying fastp at Q25 and MiXCR, and retained in-frame beta chains. A single entry per CDR3 protein holds the most common genes and DNA from its merged rows. The sample records just over 550,000 distinct CDR3 sequences, around 46% of which are singletons. The ten biggest clones cover 8.2% of the sample. Sequences were obtained from peripheral blood or thyroid tissue (not recorded which). These receptors were collected from a woman between 18 and 29 years old with Graves' hyperthyroidism. Donor details come from another sample of the same person, matched by shared clones.

This clonotype was seen a single time. J is TRBJ1-1 and V is TRBV7-9, with D tentatively TRBD1 (5 bases). CDR3 length: 15 amino acids. Trimming removed 3 bases at V and 3 bases at J, with 14 bases between. CDR1 and CDR2 from the germline V gene are SEHNR and FQNEAQ (reference sequence). This CDR3 reads CASSLAGGSYTEAFF. In nucleotides, the CDR3 is TGTGCCAGCAGCTTGGCGGGGGGATCGTACACTGAAGCTTTCTTT.

This clonotype was detected many times. The genes are TRBV12-3 or TRBV12-4 and TRBJ1-1, with a weak D call TRBD1 (6 bases). The CDR3 spans 13 residues. V shed 6 bases and J shed 3 bases, with 11 bases lying between them. This chain's CDR3 is CASSLRGDTEAFF. Written as DNA, the CDR3 is TGTGCCAGCAGCTTAAGGGGGGACACTGAAGCTTTCTTT.

Written as DNA, the CDR3 is TGCAGCGCCGAACTCGGACGGGGGAGTGAAGCTTTCTTT. Translation: CSAELGRGSEAFF. The chain links TRBV29-1 to TRBJ1-1; a possible D gene is TRBD1 (5 bases). The CDR3 is 13 amino acids. V was pared by 7 bases and J by 7 bases, with 19 bases between. Looked up from germline, CDR1 is SQVTM and CDR2 is ANQGSEA.

V is TRBV7-2 and J is TRBJ1-4, with D maybe TRBD1 (5 bases). The CDR3 has 15 residues. V lost 4 bases and J 3 bases, leaving 12 bases between the germline ends. Germline CDR1 and CDR2: SGHTA and FQGNSA. The CDR3 here is CASSSRGSPNEKLFF. For the CDR3, the DNA is TGTGCCAGCAGCTCGAGGGGCAGTCCTAATGAAAAACTGTTTTTT.

With respect to this clonotype: A much bigger clone sits one base away, suggesting this may be a read error. J is TRBJ1-4 and V is TRBV10-3; D gene uncertain. Germline CDR1 ENHRY, CDR2 SYGVKD. V was pared by 5 bases and J by 13 bases, with 14 bases between. The CDR3 sequence is 12 residues long. DNA for the CDR3: TGTGCCATCAGTTTTACTCGGCCAGTACTGTTTTTT. It specifies CAISFTRPVLFF.

This clonotype was observed a few times. The chain combines TRBV20-1 with TRBJ2-7; D uncertain. Germline V gene lookup returns CDR1 DFQATT and CDR2 SNEGSKA (reference sequence). V dropped 5 bases and J dropped 0 bases, with 5 bases sitting between them. The CDR3 is 11 amino acids. The CDR3 DNA reads as TGCAGTGCTGAGTACTCCTACGAGCAGTACTTC. Its translation: CSAEYSYEQYF.

This chain connects TRBV10-1 to TRBJ2-7; D is unclear. Germline V CDR1 and CDR2: WNHNN, SYGVQD (reference sequence). Trimming took off 6 bases at V and 6 bases at J, with 12 bases between the two ends. This CDR3 is built from 12 residues. DNA of the CDR3: TGCGCCAGCAGCACCGCGGTCGGCGAGCAGTACTTC. Its translation: CASSTAVGEQYF.

A single count supports this clonotype. The rearrangement joins TRBV2 to TRBJ2-7; 7 bases fit TRBD2. V lost 5 bases and J lost 7; bases outside the gene matches: 11. This CDR3 contains 14 residues. From germline, CDR1 is SNHLY and CDR2 FYNNEI. The CDR3 spells CASSSTGRPEEQYF. Here the CDR3 DNA reads TGTGCCAGCAGTTCCACCGGGAGGCCGGAGGAGCAGTACTTC.

The chain couples TRBV7-2 to TRBJ1-1; D may be TRBD1 (5 bases). The CDR3 loop spans 15 amino acids. The germline CDR1 and CDR2 sequences are SGHTA and FQGNSA. V was clipped by 2 bases and J by 1 base, with 11 bases between them. The CDR3 protein is CASSLSGQPNTEAFF. The DNA for the CDR3 is TGTGCCAGCAGCTTAAGTGGACAACCGAACACTGAAGCTTTCTTT.

The V call is TRBV11-1, the J call TRBJ1-1; D call uncertain. CDR1 and CDR2 from the germline V gene are SGHAT and FQDESV (reference sequence). V was trimmed by 4 bases and J by 6 bases, leaving 12 bases between them. This CDR3 has 13 amino acids. The CDR3 bases are TGTGCCAGCAGCTCCCTGGAAGAGTCTGAAGCTTTCTTT. Translation gives CASSSLEESEAFF.

The rearrangement links TRBV2 to TRBJ1-4; 7 bases are shared with TRBD1. The CDR3 is 14 amino acids. Germline lookup yields CDR1 SNHLY and CDR2 FYNNEI. With 6 bases clipped from V and 4 bases from J, the junction kept 5 bases outside the gene matches. Written as DNA, the CDR3 is TGTGCCAGCAGAGGTGGACAGGTTAATGAAAAACTGTTTTTT. Residues: CASRGGQVNEKLFF. Variable domain in full (rest from reference TRBV2 and TRBJ1-4): EPEVTQTPSHQVTQMGQEVILRCVPISNHLYFYWYRQILGQKVEFLVSFYNNEISEKSEIFDDQFSVERPDGSNFTLKIRSTKLEDSAMYFCASRGGQVNEKLFFGSGTQLSVL.

This clonotype has a handful of counts. The chain links TRBV25-1 to TRBJ2-3; 10 nucleotides match TRBD2. The ends lost 2 bases at V and 5 bases at J; junction bases unmatched: 10. The V gene's germline CDR1 is MGHDK and CDR2 SYGVNS. The CDR3 consists of 17 residues. CDR3 DNA: TGTGCCAGCAGTGAAAAGCTCCAGCGGGAGGGCAGAGATACGCAGTATTTT. As protein: CASSEKLQREGRDTQYF.

This clonotype was seen ten or more times. The rearrangement joins TRBV7-8 to TRBJ2-7; TRBD1 is a possible D gene (5 bases). The CDR3 is 14 amino acids. Trimming removed 1 base from V and 0 bases from J, with 7 bases in between. Germline V gene lookup returns CDR1 SGHVS and CDR2 FQNEAQ. DNA of the CDR3: TGTGCCAGCAGCTTAGAGGGGCCCTCCTACGAGCAGTACTTC. This sequence encodes CASSLEGPSYEQYF.

This clonotype was seen a handful of times. The chain has TRBV5-1 and TRBJ2-2; 9 bases line up with TRBD1. CDR1 and CDR2 (germline): SGHRS, YFSETQ. This CDR3 region has 15 residues. With 0 bases clipped from V and 4 bases from J, the junction kept 1 base outside the gene matches. In DNA form, the CDR3 reads TGCGCCAGCAGCTTGGTGGACAGGGGCACCGGGGAGCTGTTTTTT. This encodes CASSLVDRGTGELFF.